The 2 T cell receptor beta chains below were found in one sample sequenced in a study of CD8 T cells in ankylosing spondylitis. TCRdb used MiXCR to reprocess the 5' RACE reads, holding one entry per CDR3 protein. The sample lists 150,000 or so distinct CDR3 sequences, around 20% seen once, with approximately 7.8% in the top ten. The material sequenced was blood, either unsorted or a sorted T cell fraction (not recorded which). The receptor set was obtained from a male donor with ankylosing spondylitis or in good health (not recorded which).

This chain connects TRBV24-1 to TRBJ1-5; possible D gene TRBD1, 5 bases. Per the germline V gene, CDR1 is KGHDR and CDR2 is SFDVKD. The CDR3 runs to 15 residues. Trimming took off 6 bases at V and 5 bases at J, with 16 bases between the two ends. CDR3 DNA sequence: TGTGCCACCAGTTCTGGGGGGGGAGCGGATCAGCCCCAGCATTTT. It specifies CATSSGGGADQPQHF.

This clonotype was observed many times. V is TRBV4-2 and J is TRBJ2-3; D is possibly TRBD2 (5 bases). V shed 0 bases and J shed 3 bases, with 13 bases lying between them. Germline V gene data show CDR1 as LGHNA and CDR2 as YNFKEQ. The CDR3 runs 16 residues. The CDR3 DNA reads as TGTGCCAGCAGCCAAGAAAGGCGAACTAGGACAGATACGCAGTATTTT. This gives the protein CASSQERRTRTDTQYF.